These 9 T cell receptor beta chains originate from one sample sequenced in a study of HIV-infected patients and healthy controls. The repertoire came from unfractionated whole blood and reflected all unsorted peripheral T cells. Alpha and beta constant-region primers primed reverse transcription of around 500 ng RNA. Alpha and beta chain libraries were made separately by chain-specific third strand synthesis with multiplexing indices. TCRdb reprocessed the 5' RACE reads with MiXCR, giving one entry per CDR3 protein. Of 18,000 or so distinct CDR3 sequences listed, 10% to 15% are singletons. The sample consisted of blood. The receptor source for this set is an adult in good health.

In this sample, this clonotype turned up many times. This chain joins TRBV12-3 or TRBV12-4 and TRBJ1-4; 9 bases align to TRBD1. J lost 8 bases, V lost 6 bases, and 7 bases had no gene match. The CDR3 totals 14 residues. The CDR3 coding sequence is TGTGCCAGCAGCAGAGACAGGGGGAGAGAAAAACTGTTTTTT. It specifies CASSRDRGREKLFF.

This clonotype qualifies as medium-sized. J is TRBJ1-5 and V is TRBV7-2; D not resolved. The V end was cut by 5 bases, the J end by 0 bases, with 8 bases between. Per the germline V gene, CDR1 is SGHTA and CDR2 is FQGNSA. CDR3 length: 14 amino acids. This CDR3 reads CASSPAYSNQPQHF. CDR3 DNA sequence: TGTGCCAGCAGCCCAGCTTATAGCAATCAGCCCCAGCATTTT.

This clonotype was counted a few times. The genes are TRBV3-1 and TRBJ1-5; D unclear. Germline CDR1 LGHDT, CDR2 YNNKEL (reference sequence). Trimming stripped 1 base from V and 3 bases from J, with 7 bases between. This CDR3 spans 14 amino acids. CDR3 region: CASSQVFDNQPQHF. DNA for the CDR3: TGTGCCAGCAGCCAAGTATTTGACAATCAGCCCCAGCATTTT.

This clonotype was detected many times. J is TRBJ2-1 and V is TRBV11-2, with D possibly being TRBD1 or TRBD2 (6 bases each). Looked up from germline, CDR1 is SGHAT and CDR2 is FQNNGV. The CDR3 sequence is 16 residues long. With 7 bases removed from V and 0 bases from J, the gap between germline ends came to 16 bases. CDR3 DNA sequence: TGTGCCAGCACCCCTCTTACGGGGGCCTCCTACAATGAGCAGTTCTTC. Protein sequence: CASTPLTGASYNEQFF.

This clonotype was detected a few times. The genes are TRBV5-6 and TRBJ2-7, with D perhaps matching TRBD1 (5 bases). CDR1 is SGHDT and CDR2 is YYEEEE in the germline V gene. The CDR3 is 14 amino acids. Trimming removed 1 base from V and 3 bases from J, with 11 bases in between. In nucleotides, the CDR3 is TGTGCCAGCAGCTTGAAGGGGATCTACTACGAGCAGTACTTC. Protein: CASSLKGIYYEQYF.

In this sample, this clonotype is medium-sized. This chain connects TRBV20-1 to TRBJ2-7; 8 positions agree with TRBD2. The V gene end was trimmed by 3 bases and the J gene end by 2 bases; junction bases not matched to a gene: 18. This CDR3 region has 18 residues. Germline values: CDR1 DFQATT, CDR2 SNEGSKA (reference sequence). The CDR3 DNA reads as TGCAGTGCTAGGGGAGGAGAAACCGATAGCGGGGTTCCCTACGAGCAGTACTTC. Protein sequence: CSARGGETDSGVPYEQYF.

The chain combines TRBV6-4 with TRBJ2-6, with D hard to call. The V and J ends lost 2 bases and 0 bases respectively, with 2 bases between them. Germline CDR1 reads MRHNA; CDR2 reads SNTAGT. The CDR3 is made up of 14 amino acids. The CDR3 nucleotides are TGTGCCAGCAGTGACAACTCTGGGGCCAACGTCCTGACTTTC. Translation gives CASSDNSGANVLTF.

This clonotype is classed as medium-sized. The rearrangement links TRBV29-1 to TRBJ2-3; tentatively, D is TRBD2 (7 bases). Germline V gene lookup returns CDR1 SQVTM and CDR2 ANQGSEA. This CDR3 is 12 amino acids long. V lost 7 bases and J 6 bases, leaving 14 bases between the germline ends. The DNA of the CDR3 is TGCAGCGGGGGGGGGGCCCGTGATACGCAGTATTTT. Protein sequence: CSGGGARDTQYF.

At least ten counts were recorded for this clonotype. This chain joins TRBV12-3 or TRBV12-4 and TRBJ1-1; 7 bases agree with TRBD1. There are 11 residues in the CDR3. Trimming at V came to 4 bases and at J to 13 bases, leaving 6 bases not matched to a gene. The CDR3 region has the DNA TGTGCCAGCAGTTGGGGGACAGAGGGTTTCTTT. Protein product: CASSWGTEGFF.